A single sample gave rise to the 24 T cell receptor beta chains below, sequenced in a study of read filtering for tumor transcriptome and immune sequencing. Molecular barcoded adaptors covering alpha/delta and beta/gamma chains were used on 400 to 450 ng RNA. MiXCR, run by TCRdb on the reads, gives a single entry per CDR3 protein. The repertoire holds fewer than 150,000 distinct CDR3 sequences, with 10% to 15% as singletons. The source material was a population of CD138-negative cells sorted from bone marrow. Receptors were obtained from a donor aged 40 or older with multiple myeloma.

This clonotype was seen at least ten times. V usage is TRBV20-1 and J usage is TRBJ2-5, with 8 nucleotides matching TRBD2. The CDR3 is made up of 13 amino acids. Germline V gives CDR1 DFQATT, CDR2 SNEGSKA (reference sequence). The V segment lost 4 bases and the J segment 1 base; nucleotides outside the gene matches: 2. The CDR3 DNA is TGCAGTGCTACGGGGGGGGGCCAAGAGACCCAGTACTTC. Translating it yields CSATGGGQETQYF.

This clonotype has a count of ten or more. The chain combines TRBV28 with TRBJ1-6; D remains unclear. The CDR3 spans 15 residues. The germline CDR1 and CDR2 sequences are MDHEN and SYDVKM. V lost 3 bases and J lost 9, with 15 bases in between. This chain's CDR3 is CASSFSIMRISPLHF. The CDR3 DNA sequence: TGTGCCAGCAGTTTTTCCATCATGAGAATTTCACCCCTCCACTTT.

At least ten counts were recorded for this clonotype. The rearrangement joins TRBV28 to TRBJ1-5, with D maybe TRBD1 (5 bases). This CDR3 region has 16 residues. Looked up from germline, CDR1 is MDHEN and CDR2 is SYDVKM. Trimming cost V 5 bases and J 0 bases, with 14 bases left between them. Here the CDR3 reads CASSLPGADSNQPQHF. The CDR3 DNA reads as TGTGCCAGCAGTCTCCCCGGGGCCGATAGCAATCAGCCCCAGCATTTT.

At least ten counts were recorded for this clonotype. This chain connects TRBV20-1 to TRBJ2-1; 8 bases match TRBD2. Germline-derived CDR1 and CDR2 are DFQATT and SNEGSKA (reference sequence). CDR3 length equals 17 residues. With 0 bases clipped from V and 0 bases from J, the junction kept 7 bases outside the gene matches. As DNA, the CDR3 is TGCAGTGCTAGAGATTGGGGCGGGGGGAGCTCCTACAATGAGCAGTTCTTC. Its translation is CSARDWGGGSSYNEQFF.

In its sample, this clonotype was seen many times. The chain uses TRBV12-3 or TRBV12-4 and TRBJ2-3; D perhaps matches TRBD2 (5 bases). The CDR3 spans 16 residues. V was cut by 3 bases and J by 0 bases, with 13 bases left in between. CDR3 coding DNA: TGTGCCAGCAGTTTTCGGAGGCGGTCTAGCACAGATACGCAGTATTTT. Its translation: CASSFRRRSSTDTQYF.

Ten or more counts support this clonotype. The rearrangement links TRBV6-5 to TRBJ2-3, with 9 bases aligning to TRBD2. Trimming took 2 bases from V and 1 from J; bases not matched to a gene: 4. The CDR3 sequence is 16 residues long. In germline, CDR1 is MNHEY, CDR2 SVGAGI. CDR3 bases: TGTGCCAGCAGTTACAGGGCGGGGGGGCGCACAGATACGCAGTATTTT. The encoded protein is CASSYRAGGRTDTQYF.

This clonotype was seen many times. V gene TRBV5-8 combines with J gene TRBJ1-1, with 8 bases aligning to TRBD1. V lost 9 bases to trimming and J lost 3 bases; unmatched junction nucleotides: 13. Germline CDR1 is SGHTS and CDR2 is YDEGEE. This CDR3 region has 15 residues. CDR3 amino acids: CATTGGQIGDTEAFF. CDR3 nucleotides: TGTGCCACTACAGGGGGACAAATTGGGGACACTGAAGCTTTCTTT.

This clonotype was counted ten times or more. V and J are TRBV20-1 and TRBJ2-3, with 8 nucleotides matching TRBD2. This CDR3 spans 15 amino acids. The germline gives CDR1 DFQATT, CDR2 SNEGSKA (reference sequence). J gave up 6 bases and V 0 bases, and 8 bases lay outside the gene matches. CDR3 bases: TGCAGTGCTAGAGATCAGATCGGGACTAGGGATACGCAGTATTTT. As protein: CSARDQIGTRDTQYF.

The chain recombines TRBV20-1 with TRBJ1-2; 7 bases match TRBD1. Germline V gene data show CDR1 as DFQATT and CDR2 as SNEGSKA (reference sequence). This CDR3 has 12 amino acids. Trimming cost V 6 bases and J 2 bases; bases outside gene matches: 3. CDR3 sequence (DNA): TGCAGTGCAAAGACAGGGAACTATGGCTACACCTTC. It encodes CSAKTGNYGYTF.

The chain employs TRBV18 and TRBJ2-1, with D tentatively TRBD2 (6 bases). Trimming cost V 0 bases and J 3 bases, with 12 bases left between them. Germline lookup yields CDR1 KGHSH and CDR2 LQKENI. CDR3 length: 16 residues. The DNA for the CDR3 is TGTGCCAGCTCACCACCTTCCGGGGGAGGCTACAATGAGCAGTTCTTC. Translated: CASSPPSGGGYNEQFF. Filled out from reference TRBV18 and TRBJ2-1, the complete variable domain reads NAGVMQNPRHLVRRRGQEARLRCSPMKGHSHVYWYRQLPEEGLKFMVYLQKENIIDESGMPKERFSAEFPKEGPSILRIQQVVRGDSAAYFCASSPPSGGGYNEQFFGPGTRLTVL.

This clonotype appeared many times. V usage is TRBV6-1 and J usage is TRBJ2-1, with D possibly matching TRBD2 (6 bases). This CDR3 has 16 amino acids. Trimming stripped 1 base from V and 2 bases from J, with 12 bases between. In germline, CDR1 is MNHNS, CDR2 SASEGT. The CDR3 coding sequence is TGTGCCAGCAGTGAAGATGGTAGCGGAACCTACAATGAGCAGTTCTTC. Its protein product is CASSEDGSGTYNEQFF.

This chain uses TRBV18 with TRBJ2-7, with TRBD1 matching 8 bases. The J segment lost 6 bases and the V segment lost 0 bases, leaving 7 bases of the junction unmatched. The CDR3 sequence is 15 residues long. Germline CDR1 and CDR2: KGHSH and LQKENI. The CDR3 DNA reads TGTGCCAGCTCACCACCTCCGACAGGGGCAAGCGAGCAGTACTTC. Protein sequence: CASSPPPTGASEQYF.

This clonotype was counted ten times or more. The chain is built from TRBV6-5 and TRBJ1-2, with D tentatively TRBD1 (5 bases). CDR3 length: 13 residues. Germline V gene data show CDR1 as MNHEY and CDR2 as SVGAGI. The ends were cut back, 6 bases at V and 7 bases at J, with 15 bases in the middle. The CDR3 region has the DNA TGTGCCAGCAGCACTCGGGGGATCTCTGGCTACACCTTC. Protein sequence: CASSTRGISGYTF.

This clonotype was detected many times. The CDR3 spells CASSHLAENIQYF. DNA of the CDR3: TGTGCCAGCAGCCATTTGGCGGAAAACATTCAGTACTTC. V usage is TRBV3-1 and J usage is TRBJ2-4; D gene uncertain. Germline CDR1 and CDR2: LGHDT and YNNKEL (reference sequence). The CDR3 totals 13 residues. V was cut by 3 bases and J by 5 bases, with 8 bases left in between.

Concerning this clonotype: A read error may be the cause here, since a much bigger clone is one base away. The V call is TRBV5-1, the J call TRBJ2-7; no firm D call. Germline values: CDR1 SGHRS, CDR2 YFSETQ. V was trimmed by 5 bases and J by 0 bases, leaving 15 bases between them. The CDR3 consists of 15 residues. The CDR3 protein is CASRQTEASSYEQYF. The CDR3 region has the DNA TGCGCCAGCAGACAAACAGAGGCTAGCTCCTACGAGCAGTACTTC.

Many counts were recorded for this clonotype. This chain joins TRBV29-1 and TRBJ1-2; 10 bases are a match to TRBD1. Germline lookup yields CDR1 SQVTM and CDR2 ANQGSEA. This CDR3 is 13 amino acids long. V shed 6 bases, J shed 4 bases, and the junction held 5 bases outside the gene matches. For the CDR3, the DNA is TGCAGCGTCGGACAGGGGGATGGCTATGGCTACACCTTC. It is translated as CSVGQGDGYGYTF. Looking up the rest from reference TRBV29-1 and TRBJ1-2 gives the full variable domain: SAVISQKPSRDICQRGTSLTIQCQVDSQVTMMFWYRQQPGQSLTLIATANQGSEATYESGFVIDKFPISRPNLTFSTLTVSNMSPEDSSIYLCSVGQGDGYGYTFGSGTRLTVV.

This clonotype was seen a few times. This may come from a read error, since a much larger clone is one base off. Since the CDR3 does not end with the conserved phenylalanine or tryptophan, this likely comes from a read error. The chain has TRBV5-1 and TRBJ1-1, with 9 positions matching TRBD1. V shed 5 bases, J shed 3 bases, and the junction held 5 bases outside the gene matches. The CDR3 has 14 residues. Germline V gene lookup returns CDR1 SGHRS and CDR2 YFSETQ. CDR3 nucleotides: TGCGCCAGCAGAGACCGGACAGGGGACACTGAAGCTTTCCTT. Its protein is CASRDRTGDTEAFL.

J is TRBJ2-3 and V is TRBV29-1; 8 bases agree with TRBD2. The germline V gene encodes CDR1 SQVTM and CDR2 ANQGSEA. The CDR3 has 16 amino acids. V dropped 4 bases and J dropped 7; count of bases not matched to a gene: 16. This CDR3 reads CSVGGGAGAAMNTQYF. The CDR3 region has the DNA TGCAGCGTTGGAGGGGGAGCGGGAGCGGCCATGAATACGCAGTATTTT.

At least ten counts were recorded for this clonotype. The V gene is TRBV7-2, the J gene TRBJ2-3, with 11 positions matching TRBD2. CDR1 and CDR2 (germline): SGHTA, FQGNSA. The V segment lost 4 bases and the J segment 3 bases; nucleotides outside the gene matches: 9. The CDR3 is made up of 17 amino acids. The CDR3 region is CASSSDIAGGVTDTQYF. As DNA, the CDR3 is TGTGCCAGCAGCTCAGACATAGCGGGAGGGGTAACAGATACGCAGTATTTT.

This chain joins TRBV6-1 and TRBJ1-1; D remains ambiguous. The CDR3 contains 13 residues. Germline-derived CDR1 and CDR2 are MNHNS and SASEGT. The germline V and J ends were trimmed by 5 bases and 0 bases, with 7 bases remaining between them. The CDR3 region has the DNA TGTGCCAGCAGTTGGACCATGAACACTGAAGCTTTCTTT. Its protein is CASSWTMNTEAFF.

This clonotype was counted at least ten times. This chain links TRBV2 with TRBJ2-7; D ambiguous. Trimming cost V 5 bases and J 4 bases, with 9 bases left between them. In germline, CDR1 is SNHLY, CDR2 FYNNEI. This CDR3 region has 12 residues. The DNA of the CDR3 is TGTGCCAGCAGTTTTTCCGAGTACGAGCAGTACTTC. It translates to CASSFSEYEQYF.

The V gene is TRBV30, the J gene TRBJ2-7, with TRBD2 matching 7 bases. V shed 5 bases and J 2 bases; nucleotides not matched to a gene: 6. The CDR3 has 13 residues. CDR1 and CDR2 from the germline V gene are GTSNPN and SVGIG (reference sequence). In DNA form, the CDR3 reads TGTGCCTGGGGGGAGGGCAGCACCTACGAGCAGTACTTC. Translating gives CAWGEGSTYEQYF.

The CDR3 sequence: CASSSRADGANVLTF. CDR3 DNA: TGTGCCAGTAGTAGCAGGGCCGATGGGGCCAACGTCCTGACTTTC. This chain joins TRBV19 and TRBJ2-6; the D gene is possibly TRBD1 (5 bases). Germline CDR1 LNHDA, CDR2 SQIVND (reference sequence). Trimming removed 4 bases at V and 3 bases at J, with 10 bases between. This CDR3 region has 15 residues.

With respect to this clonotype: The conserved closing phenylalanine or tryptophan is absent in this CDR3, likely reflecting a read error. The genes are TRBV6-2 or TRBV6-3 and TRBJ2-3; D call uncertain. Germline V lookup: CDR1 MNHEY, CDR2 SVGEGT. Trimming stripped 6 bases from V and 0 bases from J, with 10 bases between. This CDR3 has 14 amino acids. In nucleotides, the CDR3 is TGTGCCAGCAGGACGGGCCTTAGCACAGATACGCAGTATCTT. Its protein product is CASRTGLSTDTQYL.